The clone carrying this T cell receptor beta chain turned up a few times. The antigen is not known. The sample originates from a study of T-cell memory formation after mild COVID-19. Study conclusions and caveats: Pre-infection memory showed some responding clones, and this suggested that cross-reactive memory joined. CD4+ contracting clones were mainly CM and EM; CD8+ ones, EMRA.

A 5'RACE reaction primed in the constant segment made cDNA libraries of TCR alpha and TCR beta, and these carried sample barcodes and UMIs. TCRdb independently ran MiXCR on the 5' RACE reads; one entry per CDR3 protein. The sample has roughly 250,000 distinct CDR3 sequences, about a sixth seen once; the top ten hold 3.5% to 4%. The sample was PBMCs or a T cell subset sorted from them (not recorded which). The TCR was taken from a man aged 18 to 29 who had mild COVID-19 (a few samples of this study predate the infection). Cell type and time point are not known.

This CDR3 is CASSGQGGPEAFF. CDR3 DNA: TGTGCCAGCTCAGGACAGGGGGGGCCTGAAGCTTTCTTT. J is TRBJ1-1 and V is TRBV18; 10 bases are a match to TRBD1. The CDR3 loop spans 13 amino acids. Germline CDR1 reads KGHSH; CDR2 reads LQKENI. The J segment lost 6 bases and the V segment lost 5 bases, leaving 3 bases of the junction unmatched.